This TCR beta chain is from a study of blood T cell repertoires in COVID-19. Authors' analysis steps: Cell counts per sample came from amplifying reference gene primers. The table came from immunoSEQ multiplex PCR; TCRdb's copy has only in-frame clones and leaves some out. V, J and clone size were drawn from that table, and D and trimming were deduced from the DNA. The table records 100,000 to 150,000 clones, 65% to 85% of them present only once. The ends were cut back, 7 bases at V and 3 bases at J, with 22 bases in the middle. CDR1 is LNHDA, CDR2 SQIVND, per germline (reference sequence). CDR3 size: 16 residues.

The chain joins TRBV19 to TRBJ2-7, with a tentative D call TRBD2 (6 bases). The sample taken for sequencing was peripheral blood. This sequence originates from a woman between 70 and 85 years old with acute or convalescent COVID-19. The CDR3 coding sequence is TGTGCCAGTACTCCAGGCTCGGGGGTAACACTCTACGAGCAGTACTTC. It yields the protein CASTPGSGVTLYEQYF.